This T cell receptor beta chain was documented in a study of vaccination and CD4 T cells after COVID-19. The assay that was used to sequence DNA from cultured CD4+ T cells was the Oncomine TCR Beta short-read assay. In TCRdb, the PCR reads were re-called with MiXCR into one record per CDR3 protein. The data hold 20,000 to 30,000 distinct CDR3 sequences, with about 41% observed a single time. As to treatment: approximately 9-day PBMC culture with coronavirus spike peptide pools or control peptides (ViraFEST assay). Comments on this clonotype: As yet, its antigen is unknown.

Germline V gene sequence: CDR1 SGHTA, CDR2 FQGNSA. V was shortened by 1 base and J by 14 bases, with 19 bases between the two germline ends. The CDR3 sequence is 14 residues long. The sequence derives from a human donor who had recovered from COVID-19. This chain links TRBV7-2 with TRBJ2-3, with D tentatively TRBD2 (5 bases). Sequenced sample: CD4+ T cells from blood, cultured in vitro. The CDR3 DNA reads as TGTGCCAGCAGCTTAGGGCTTTCGGGAAATAGTTGGTATTTT. Translating it yields CASSLGLSGNSWYF.